One sample yielded the 19 T cell receptor beta chains listed below, sequenced in a study of T cell repertoires in cytomegalovirus infection. TCRdb processed the reads anew with MiXCR; each CDR3 protein has one entry. The sample includes some 240,000 distinct CDR3 sequences, over 15% of them seen just once. Sequencing input: CD8+ T cells from PBMCs. The receptors shown here come from a human donor in good health (CMV status not recorded). Some clones in this sample may be carry-over from other donors' samples.

In this sample, this clonotype turned up a few times. The rearrangement joins TRBV10-3 to TRBJ2-1; 11 bases agree with TRBD2. The CDR3 runs 18 residues. The germline V gene has CDR1 ENHRY and CDR2 SYGVKD. The J segment lost 4 bases and the V segment lost 8 bases, leaving 16 bases of the junction unmatched. The CDR3 here is CAIGGASGGPSNYNEQFF. In DNA, the CDR3 is TGTGCCATCGGTGGGGCTAGCGGGGGGCCCTCGAATTACAATGAGCAGTTCTTC.

This clonotype was observed many times. The rearrangement links TRBV12-5 to TRBJ2-7; D is possibly TRBD2 (5 bases). This CDR3 has 14 residues. CDR1 LGHNT and CDR2 FRNRAP come from the germline V gene. V lost 4 bases and J 2 bases, leaving 12 bases between the germline ends. The CDR3 coding sequence is TGTGCTAGTGGTTCGACGAGGGTCGCCTACGAGCAGTACTTC. Encoded protein: CASGSTRVAYEQYF.

V gene TRBV4-1 combines with J gene TRBJ1-1; D not certain. Germline V CDR1 and CDR2: MGHRA, YSYEKL. This CDR3 comprises 14 residues. Trimming cost V 0 bases and J 3 bases, with 8 bases left between them. CDR3 in amino acids: CASSQDEGYTEAFF. In DNA form, the CDR3 reads TGCGCCAGCAGCCAAGACGAGGGATACACTGAAGCTTTCTTT.

The chain links TRBV20-1 to TRBJ2-7, with 9 bases lining up with TRBD2. Germline V gene lookup returns CDR1 DFQATT and CDR2 SNEGSKA (reference sequence). This CDR3 is 17 amino acids long. Germline trimming cut 0 bases from V and 2 bases from J; bases unmatched to any gene: 11. CDR3 sequence: CSARDLFSGGSPYEQYF. In nucleotides, the CDR3 is TGCAGTGCTAGAGACCTTTTTAGCGGGGGTTCTCCCTACGAGCAGTACTTC.

There are many counts of this clonotype. The CDR3 DNA is TGTGCCAGCAGCTATAGTAGGGCCCCGGGCCACAATGAGCAGTTCTTC. Its translation is CASSYSRAPGHNEQFF. The chain is built from TRBV7-2 and TRBJ2-1; D ambiguous. V was shortened by 4 bases and J by 5 bases, with 18 bases between the two germline ends. The CDR3 has 16 residues. Per germline, CDR1 SGHTA and CDR2 FQGNSA.

The J gene is TRBJ2-3, the V gene TRBV7-9, with D possibly being TRBD1 or TRBD2 (5 bases each). With 7 bases removed from V and 2 bases from J, the gap between germline ends came to 16 bases. Germline-derived CDR1 and CDR2 are SEHNR and FQNEAQ (reference sequence). The CDR3 is 15 residues long. The CDR3 here is CASTPRGSYTDTQYF. The CDR3 bases are TGTGCCAGCACTCCCCGGGGCAGCTACACAGATACGCAGTATTTT.

The table lists this clonotype with many counts. The V gene is TRBV20-1, the J gene TRBJ2-7; unclear D gene. CDR1 DFQATT and CDR2 SNEGSKA come from the germline V gene (reference sequence). The CDR3 totals 15 residues. V gave up 4 bases and J gave up 0 bases, with 16 bases separating them. In nucleotides, the CDR3 is TGCAGTGCTACGGGCCCTGCCTCCATCTCCTACGAGCAGTACTTC. As protein: CSATGPASISYEQYF.

This clonotype was observed a few times. The chain joins TRBV7-9 to TRBJ2-1, with D maybe TRBD2 (6 bases). CDR3 length: 15 amino acids. V lost 4 bases and J 5 bases, leaving 15 bases between the germline ends. Per germline, CDR1 SEHNR and CDR2 FQNEAQ (reference sequence). This CDR3 reads CASSSVRSGNNEQFF. CDR3 DNA sequence: TGTGCCAGCAGCTCCGTTCGTAGCGGCAACAATGAGCAGTTCTTC.

The gene calls are TRBV29-1 and TRBJ1-2; the D gene is possibly TRBD1 (6 bases). V was pared by 3 bases and J by 3 bases, with 17 bases between. The CDR3 contains 15 residues. The V gene's germline CDR1 is SQVTM and CDR2 ANQGSEA. The CDR3 DNA sequence: TGCAGCGTTGATGGCAGGGGCGACGGAGACTATGGCTACACCTTC. This encodes CSVDGRGDGDYGYTF.

This clonotype occurred many times. The chain is built from TRBV7-8 and TRBJ1-5; no firm D call. Deletions cut 1 base from V and 4 bases from J, with 8 bases between. The V gene's germline CDR1 is SGHVS and CDR2 FQNEAQ. The CDR3 runs to 14 residues. CDR3 sequence (DNA): TGTGCCAGCAGCTTAGAGGTCGTTAATCAGCCCCAGCATTTT. It codes for CASSLEVVNQPQHF.

This clonotype was seen at least ten times. The chain employs TRBV7-6 and TRBJ1-1, with TRBD1 as a possible D gene (6 bases). V lost 4 bases and J lost 1, with 10 bases in between. CDR1 is SGHVS, CDR2 FNYEAQ, per germline. The CDR3 consists of 14 residues. CDR3 sequence reads: CASSWGDTNTEAFF. The DNA for the CDR3 is TGTGCCAGCAGCTGGGGGGACACGAACACTGAAGCTTTCTTT.

This clonotype was counted only a few times. The chain is built from TRBV2 and TRBJ1-6; D unresolved. Trimming removed 5 bases at V and 5 bases at J, with 13 bases between. Germline V gene data show CDR1 as SNHLY and CDR2 as FYNNEI. This CDR3 has 15 residues. This CDR3 is CASSSPTDHNSPLHF. The DNA of the CDR3 is TGTGCCAGCAGTTCACCTACCGACCATAATTCACCCCTCCACTTT.

This clonotype was counted many times. The chain employs TRBV7-2 and TRBJ2-2; TRBD1 might be the D (6 bases). Trimming left V 3 bases short and J 6 bases short, with 17 bases between. CDR3 size: 16 residues. Germline loops: CDR1 SGHTA, CDR2 FQGNSA. CDR3 protein: CASSLTSQGSSGELFF. Written as DNA, the CDR3 is TGTGCCAGCAGCTTGACCTCCCAGGGGAGTTCCGGGGAGCTGTTTTTT.

This clonotype showed up just a few times. The chain couples TRBV23-1 to TRBJ1-2, with a tentative D call TRBD1 (6 bases). TRBV23-1 is an open reading frame, and its role is uncertain. The CDR3 totals 14 residues. Trimming stripped 7 bases from V and 3 bases from J, with 15 bases between. CDR3 coding DNA: TGCGCCAGCAAGGGGGGCGGGAATCACTATGGCTACACCTTC. It is translated as CASKGGGNHYGYTF.

The CDR3: CASSQERQGPYEQYF. CDR3 DNA sequence: TGTGCCAGCAGCCAAGAACGTCAGGGGCCCTACGAGCAGTACTTC. V usage is TRBV3-1 and J usage is TRBJ2-7; D may be TRBD1 (6 bases). This CDR3 is built from 15 residues. Germline CDR1 LGHDT, CDR2 YNNKEL (reference sequence). V gave up 0 bases and J gave up 2 bases, with 11 bases separating them.

This clonotype was seen a few times. The rearrangement uses TRBV6-5 and TRBJ1-4, with TRBD1 matching 8 bases. V dropped 4 bases and J dropped 8; count of bases not matched to a gene: 9. The CDR3 totals 15 residues. From germline, CDR1 is MNHEY and CDR2 SVGAGI. This CDR3 reads CASSSSQGAGEKLFF. Written as DNA, the CDR3 is TGTGCCAGCAGTTCATCCCAGGGGGCAGGGGAAAAACTGTTTTTT.

This clonotype turned up a few times. This chain links TRBV7-4 with TRBJ1-2; D unclear. Germline-derived CDR1 and CDR2 are SGHVT and SQSDAQ. V lost 5 bases, J lost 10 bases, and 11 bases lay in between. CDR3 size: 11 residues. CDR3 coding DNA: TGTGCCAGCAGCCCCGATTTTGACTACACCTTC. Translated, it gives CASSPDFDYTF.

This clonotype was detected a few times. The chain recombines TRBV5-6 with TRBJ2-3, with D perhaps TRBD1 (5 bases). Germline CDR1 is SGHDT and CDR2 is YYEEEE. Trimming stripped 0 bases from V and 9 bases from J, with 14 bases between. CDR3 length: 14 amino acids. The CDR3 reads CASSLVSQGRTQYF. Written as DNA, the CDR3 is TGTGCCAGCAGCTTGGTTTCCCAGGGTCGAACGCAGTATTTT.

This clonotype was seen many times. The rearrangement links TRBV7-2 to TRBJ1-1; 9 nucleotides match TRBD1. Trimming at V came to 5 bases and at J to 4 bases, leaving 14 bases not matched to a gene. Germline lookup yields CDR1 SGHTA and CDR2 FQGNSA. The CDR3 spans 17 residues. The CDR3 protein is CASSPIGLDRGATEAFF. The CDR3 bases are TGTGCCAGCAGCCCCATAGGTCTAGACAGGGGGGCCACTGAAGCTTTCTTT.